This TCR beta chain comes out of a study of technical replicates of blood from a few donors. Trimming cost V 6 bases and J 4 bases; bases outside gene matches: 20. The germline CDR1 and CDR2 sequences are WNHNN and SYGVQD (reference sequence). The CDR3 sequence is 18 residues long. TCRdb's table, derived via immunoSEQ multiplex PCR, lists solely in-frame clones and lacks some. Of tens of thousands of clones listed, 85% to 95% are singletons. The sequence was collected from a human donor in good health. Some clones in this sample may be carry-over from other donors' samples. The chain is built from TRBV10-1 and TRBJ1-2; 7 bases map to TRBD1. Sequenced sample: PBMCs. The CDR3 nucleotides read TGCGCCAGCAGCCTCCCCCGACAGGGAACACGAAAGGTCTATGGCTACACCTTC. Its translation: CASSLPRQGTRKVYGYTF.